A selection of T cell receptor beta chains follows, all from one sample in a study of blood T cell repertoires in COVID-19. Libraries were prepared by immunoSEQ multiplex PCR; TCRdb keeps only in-frame clonotypes and omits some of them. The sample includes approximately 350,000 clones, more than 70% of them seen just once. Sequencing was performed on peripheral blood. The receptors were gathered from a man aged 35-49 years with acute or convalescent COVID-19. The CDR3 runs from the conserved cysteine through the conserved F or W. The order of the fields is D gene, J gene, V gene, clone size, CDR3 protein, CDR3 DNA. A D gene is named only where the DNA matches it firmly. Size is stated for part of the rows, as once, few or many counts, or as a class when the clone is expanded.

TRBD1,TRBJ1-5,TRBV5-1,-,CASSPGTGGFQPQHF,TGCGCCAGCAGTCCCGGGACAGGGGGTTTTCAGCCCCAGCATTTT
TRBD1,TRBJ2-7,TRBV14,-,CASSTNRGSYEQYF,TGTGCCAGCAGCACAAACAGGGGTTCCTACGAGCAGTACTTC
-,TRBJ2-3,TRBV7-9,-,CASSLGRVLADTQYF,TGTGCCAGCAGCTTAGGGAGGGTTTTGGCAGATACGCAGTATTTT
TRBD1,TRBJ1-2,TRBV4-2,-,CASSQPMGQGNYGYTF,TGTGCCAGCAGCCAACCCATGGGACAGGGGAACTATGGCTACACCTTC
-,TRBJ2-3,TRBV2,-,CASSEWGRPTDTQYF,TGTGCCAGCAGTGAATGGGGCAGACCCACAGATACGCAGTATTTT
-,TRBJ1-4,TRBV28,-,CASKSGLNEKLFF,TGTGCCAGCAAGTCAGGTCTTAATGAAAAACTGTTTTTT
TRBD1,TRBJ2-7,TRBV5-1,-,CASSLQWDRRIGEQYF,TGCGCCAGCAGCTTACAATGGGACAGAAGAATTGGGGAGCAGTACTTC
TRBD2,TRBJ2-5,TRBV5-6,-,CASRRVAGETQYF,TGTGCCAGCAGGAGGGTAGCGGGAGAGACCCAGTACTTC
TRBD2,TRBJ2-1,TRBV28,-,CASSQAGGPYNEQFF,TGTGCCAGCAGCCAAGCGGGAGGGCCGTACAATGAGCAGTTCTTC
-,TRBJ2-2,TRBV19,-,CASSASTGRGYTGELFF,TGTGCCAGTAGTGCCTCGACTGGGCGGGGCTACACCGGGGAGCTGTTTTTT
TRBD2,TRBJ2-2,TRBV7-3,-,CASSLTGGLAARAGELFF,TGTGCCAGCAGCTTAACAGGGGGACTAGCTGCTCGGGCTGGGGAGCTGTTTTTT
-,TRBJ1-3,TRBV10-3,-,CAISEQAGNTIYF,TGTGCCATCAGTGAACAGGCTGGAAACACCATATATTTT
-,TRBJ2-2,TRBV27,-,CASRTGRAGELFF,TGTGCCAGCAGAACGGGTCGCGCCGGGGAGCTGTTTTTT
TRBD2,TRBJ2-2,TRBV11-2,-,CASSLVGRGDTGELFF,TGTGCCAGCAGCTTAGTTGGTCGGGGGGACACCGGGGAGCTGTTTTTT
TRBD1,TRBJ2-1,TRBV6-5,few,CASSTDRGNEQFF,TGTGCCAGCAGTACGGACAGGGGGAATGAGCAGTTCTTC
-,TRBJ1-2,TRBV5-8,-,CASSFPARETGYTF,TGTGCCAGCAGCTTTCCGGCCAGGGAAACTGGCTACACCTTC
-,TRBJ2-2,TRBV19,once,CASSIQGPGAGELFF,TGTGCCAGTAGTATTCAGGGCCCAGGGGCCGGGGAGCTGTTTTTT
TRBD1,TRBJ2-7,TRBV4-1,-,CASSHRWTGSRGEQYF,TGCGCCAGCAGCCATAGGTGGACAGGCAGTCGAGGGGAGCAGTACTTC
-,TRBJ2-7,TRBV6-5,-,CASREDGYEQYF,TGTGCCAGCAGGGAGGACGGATACGAGCAGTACTTC
-,TRBJ1-2,TRBV2,-,CASSEYGGRPDYGYTF,TGTGCCAGCAGTGAATATGGTGGCAGGCCAGACTATGGCTACACCTTC
-,TRBJ2-2,TRBV9,-,CASSVSKQLNTGELFF,TGTGCCAGCAGCGTAAGCAAACAGCTGAACACCGGGGAGCTGTTTTTT
-,TRBJ2-7,TRBV21-1,-,CASRGQIFSYEQYF,TGTGCCAGCAGGGGACAGATTTTCTCCTACGAGCAGTACTTC
-,TRBJ1-4,TRBV5-6,-,CASSLRMWTEGEKLFF,TGTGCCAGCAGCCTCCGCATGTGGACAGAGGGAGAAAAACTGTTTTTT
TRBD1,TRBJ2-6,TRBV7-8,-,CASSLGGRGNHSGANVLTF,TGTGCCAGCAGCTTAGGCGGCAGGGGGAATCACTCTGGGGCCAACGTCCTGACTTTC
-,TRBJ1-1,TRBV29-1,once,CSVDRGGDTEAFF,TGCAGCGTTGACAGGGGAGGGGACACTGAAGCTTTCTTT
-,TRBJ2-7,TRBV7-9,-,CASSLQGSRNYEQYF,TGTGCCAGCAGCTTACAGGGGTCGAGGAACTACGAGCAGTACTTC
-,TRBJ1-2,TRBV3-1/TRBV3-2,-,CASSPLGPGRGYTF,TGTGCCAGCAGCCCCCTCGGGCCAGGGCGGGGCTACACCTTC
TRBD1,TRBJ2-7,TRBV3-1/TRBV3-2,-,CASSLDRTGVSYEQYF,TGTGCCAGCAGCCTCGATAGGACAGGGGTATCCTACGAGCAGTACTTC
TRBD2,TRBJ2-7,TRBV5-1,once,CASSLAGLAGEQYF,TGCGCCAGCAGCTTGGCCGGATTAGCGGGAGAGCAGTACTTC
-,TRBJ2-5,TRBV5-1,-,CASKEDGEETQYF,TGCGCCAGCAAGGAGGACGGAGAAGAGACCCAGTACTTC
TRBD2,TRBJ2-4,TRBV2,-,CASRLTSGRAVGKNIQYF,TGTGCCAGCAGGCTGACTAGCGGGAGGGCCGTAGGCAAAAACATTCAGTACTTC
-,TRBJ2-2,TRBV6-2/TRBV6-3,-,CASSYPGTGELFF,TGTGCCAGCAGTTACCCCGGGACCGGGGAGCTGTTTTTT
TRBD1,TRBJ2-5,TRBV11-3,-,CASSQYRGTQYF,TGTGCCAGCAGCCAATACAGGGGGACCCAGTACTTC
TRBD2,TRBJ2-1,TRBV4-1,-,CASSLRLAGESYNEQFF,TGCGCCAGCAGCCTAAGACTAGCGGGGGAGTCCTACAATGAGCAGTTCTTC
-,TRBJ2-2,TRBV10-2,-,CASSVEGNTGELFF,TGCGCCAGCAGTGTCGAGGGGAACACCGGGGAGCTGTTTTTT
-,TRBJ1-5,TRBV4-1,once,CASSAAVDGSNQPQHF,TGCGCCAGCAGCGCGGCCGTAGATGGCAGCAATCAGCCCCAGCATTTT
-,TRBJ2-3,TRBV28,-,CASSYTGRLVTDTQYF,TGTGCCAGCAGTTATACAGGACGACTTGTCACAGATACGCAGTATTTT
-,TRBJ1-5,TRBV2,few,CASSLGGRELFSNQPQHF,TGTGCCAGCAGCCTCGGCGGCAGGGAACTGTTTAGCAATCAGCCCCAGCATTTT
-,TRBJ1-5,TRBV6-2/TRBV6-3,-,CASSIGRGPQHF,TGTGCCAGCAGTATCGGGAGAGGGCCCCAGCATTTT
TRBD2,TRBJ2-1,TRBV28,-,CASSFPAGTSGRGSSLNEQFF,TGTGCCAGCAGTTTTCCGGCCGGGACTAGCGGGAGGGGGTCCTCGCTGAATGAGCAGTTCTTC
TRBD1,TRBJ1-6,TRBV6-4,-,CASSRDRGNSPLHF,TGTGCCAGCAGTAGGGACAGGGGGAATTCACCCCTCCACTTT
-,TRBJ1-4,TRBV7-2,-,CASSFQGLGEKLFF,TGTGCCAGCAGCTTTCAGGGGCTCGGAGAAAAACTGTTTTTT
TRBD1,TRBJ2-3,TRBV29-1,many,CSVEVSGQGSDTQYF,TGCAGCGTTGAAGTTTCGGGACAGGGTTCCGATACGCAGTATTTT
-,TRBJ1-6,TRBV6-8,-,CASRQTGKNSPLHF,TGTGCCAGCAGGCAAACAGGGAAGAATTCACCCCTCCACTTT
TRBD1,TRBJ1-1,TRBV6-4,-,CASSDSRGRDRGQDTEAFF,TGTGCCAGCAGTGACTCGAGGGGTAGGGACAGGGGACAAGACACTGAAGCTTTCTTT
-,TRBJ1-5,TRBV18,-,CASSPPVGGLDYQPQHF,TGTGCCAGCTCACCACCGGTGGGGGGGCTCGATTATCAGCCCCAGCATTTT
-,TRBJ1-1,TRBV6-2/TRBV6-3,-,CASSAAKEGRDTEAFF,TGTGCCAGCAGTGCCGCAAAGGAGGGGAGGGACACTGAAGCTTTCTTT
-,TRBJ1-1,TRBV5-4,-,CASSFEPRGSEAFF,TGTGCCAGCAGCTTTGAGCCCAGGGGCAGTGAAGCTTTCTTT
-,TRBJ1-5,TRBV2,-,CASSATSGAGRVQHF,TGTGCCAGCAGCGCTACGTCGGGGGCTGGGAGGGTCCAGCATTTT
TRBD1,TRBJ1-2,TRBV19,-,CASIGLHRGLGYTF,TGTGCCAGTATTGGACTCCACAGGGGGCTAGGCTACACCTTC
TRBD1,TRBJ1-1,TRBV7-2,-,CASSRPGQGATEAFF,TGTGCCAGCAGCAGACCGGGACAGGGTGCCACTGAAGCTTTCTTT